This TCR beta chain is from a study of human T cells and chemical hapten exposure. Turning to the study itself: Women made up most patients, who had alopecia areata, totalis or universalis.

TCRdb reanalysed the RACE reads using MiXCR and keeps one entry per CDR3 protein. The sample carries under 200,000 distinct CDR3 sequences, roughly 15% recorded once. This sample's time point: patch test 1, 2 weeks after DPC sensitization. As for treatment: therapeutic diphenylcyclopropenone sensitization with weekly scalp DPC. Trimming stripped 0 bases from V and 9 bases from J, with 11 bases between. The CDR3 sequence is 13 residues long. The germline V gene has CDR1 LGHDT and CDR2 YNNKEL (reference sequence). The material was whole blood, obtained in connection with sensitization to the hapten diphenylcyclopropenone (DPC). The origin of this receptor is a woman aged 25 to 39 with alopecia areata. Some clones in this sample may be carry-over from other donors' samples. The V call is TRBV3-1, the J call TRBJ2-5; D is perhaps TRBD1 or TRBD2 (5 bases each). The CDR3 is CASSQDRARAQYF. The CDR3 DNA reads TGTGCCAGCAGCCAAGACAGGGCGCGGGCCCAGTACTTC.